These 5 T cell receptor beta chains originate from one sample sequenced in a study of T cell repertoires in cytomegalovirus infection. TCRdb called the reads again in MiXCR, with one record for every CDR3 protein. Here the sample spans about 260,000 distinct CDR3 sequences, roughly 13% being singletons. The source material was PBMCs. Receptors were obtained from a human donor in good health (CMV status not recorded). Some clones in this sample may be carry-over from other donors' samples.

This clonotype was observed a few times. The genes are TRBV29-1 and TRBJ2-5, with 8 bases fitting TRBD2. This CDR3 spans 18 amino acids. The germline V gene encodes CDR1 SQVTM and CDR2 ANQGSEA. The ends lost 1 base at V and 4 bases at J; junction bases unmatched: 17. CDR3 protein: CSVEAPSGGFAVIETQYF. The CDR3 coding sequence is TGCAGCGTTGAAGCCCCCTCGGGGGGGTTTGCGGTAATAGAGACCCAGTACTTC. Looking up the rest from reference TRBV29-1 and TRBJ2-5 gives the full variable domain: SAVISQKPSRDICQRGTSLTIQCQVDSQVTMMFWYRQQPGQSLTLIATANQGSEATYESGFVIDKFPISRPNLTFSTLTVSNMSPEDSSIYLCSVEAPSGGFAVIETQYFGPGTRLLVL.

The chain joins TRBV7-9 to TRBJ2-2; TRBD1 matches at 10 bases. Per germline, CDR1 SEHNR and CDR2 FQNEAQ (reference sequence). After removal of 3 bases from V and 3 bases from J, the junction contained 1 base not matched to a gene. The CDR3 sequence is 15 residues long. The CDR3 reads CASSFGTGDTGELFF. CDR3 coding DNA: TGTGCCAGCAGCTTTGGGACAGGGGACACCGGGGAGCTGTTTTTT.

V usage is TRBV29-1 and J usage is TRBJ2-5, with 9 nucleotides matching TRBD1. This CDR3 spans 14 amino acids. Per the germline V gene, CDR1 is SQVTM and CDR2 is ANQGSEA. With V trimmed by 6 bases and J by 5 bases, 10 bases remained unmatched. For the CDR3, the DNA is TGCAGCGTCTCAGTCACAGGGGGCAGCGAGACCCAGTACTTC. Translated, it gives CSVSVTGGSETQYF.

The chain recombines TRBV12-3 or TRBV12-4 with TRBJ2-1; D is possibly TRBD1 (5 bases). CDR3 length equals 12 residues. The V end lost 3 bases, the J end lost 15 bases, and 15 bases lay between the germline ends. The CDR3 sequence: CASSFPTQGPFF. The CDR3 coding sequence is TGTGCCAGCAGTTTCCCTACGCAGGGCCCGTTCTTC.

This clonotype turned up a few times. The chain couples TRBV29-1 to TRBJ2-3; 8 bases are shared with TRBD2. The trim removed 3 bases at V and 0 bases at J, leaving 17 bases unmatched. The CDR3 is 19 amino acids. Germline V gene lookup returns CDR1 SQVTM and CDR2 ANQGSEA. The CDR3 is CSVDFIWVAGTTSTDTQYF. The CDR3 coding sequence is TGCAGCGTTGATTTCATATGGGTAGCGGGAACTACTAGCACAGATACGCAGTATTTT.